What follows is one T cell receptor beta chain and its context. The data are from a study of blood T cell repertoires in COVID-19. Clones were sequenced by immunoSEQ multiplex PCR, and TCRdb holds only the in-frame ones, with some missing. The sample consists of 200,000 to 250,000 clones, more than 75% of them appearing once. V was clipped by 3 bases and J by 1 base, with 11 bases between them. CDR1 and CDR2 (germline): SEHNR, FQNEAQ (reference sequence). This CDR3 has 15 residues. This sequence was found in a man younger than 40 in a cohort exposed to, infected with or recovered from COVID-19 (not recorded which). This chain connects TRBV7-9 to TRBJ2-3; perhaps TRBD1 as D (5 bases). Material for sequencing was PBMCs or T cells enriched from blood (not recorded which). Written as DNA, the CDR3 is TGTGCCAGCAGCTTTTCAACAGGAGGCACAGATACGCAGTATTTT. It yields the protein CASSFSTGGTDTQYF.